These 30 T cell receptor beta chains were all obtained from the same sample, sequenced in a study of shared clonotypes between healthy human individuals. The table came from immunoSEQ multiplex PCR; TCRdb's copy has only in-frame clones and leaves some out. Counted here are about 490,000 clones, about three quarters occurring once; the ten biggest clones make up approximately 13%. Sequenced input: PBMCs. Receptors originate from a middle-aged woman in good health. Some clones in this sample may be carry-over from other donors' samples.

Points on this clone: A much larger clonotype is one base distant, so this may be a read error. V and J are TRBV2 and TRBJ1-1; no clear D gene. This CDR3 region has 13 residues. V was pared by 3 bases and J by 0 bases, with 5 bases between. Germline loops: CDR1 SNHLY, CDR2 FYNNEI. The CDR3 DNA sequence: TGTGCCAGCAGTGATGGGATGAACACTGAAGCTTTCTTT. The encoded protein is CASSDGMNTEAFF.

The chain combines TRBV7-2 with TRBJ2-3, with 7 bases fitting TRBD2. The trim removed 6 bases at V and 4 bases at J, leaving 4 bases unmatched. Germline CDR1 and CDR2: SGHTA and FQGNSA. CDR3 length: 13 amino acids. The DNA of the CDR3 is TGTGCCAGCAGACCGACTAGCTCAGATACGCAGTATTTT. Translating gives CASRPTSSDTQYF.

With respect to this clone: A far larger clone is one base from this, pointing to a likely read error. Other DNA sequences in the sample encode the same CDR3. The chain carries TRBV29-1 and TRBJ2-1; 11 bases agree with TRBD2. This CDR3 has 17 amino acids. V dropped 1 base and J dropped 4; count of bases not matched to a gene: 9. Germline V CDR1 and CDR2: SQVTM, ANQGSEA. This CDR3 is CSVEGFAGTSGYNEQFF. The CDR3 DNA follows: TGCAGCGTTGAAGGGTTCGCAGGGACTAGCGGTTACAATGAGCAGTTCTTC.

J is TRBJ1-3 and V is TRBV5-5, with D unclear. CDR1 and CDR2 from the germline V gene are SGHKS and YYEKEE (reference sequence). Trimming removed 4 bases at V and 0 bases at J, with 17 bases between. The CDR3 has 17 amino acids. The CDR3 sequence is CASSPRPATHSGNTIYF. For the CDR3, the DNA is TGTGCCAGCAGCCCTAGACCCGCCACCCACTCTGGAAACACCATATATTTT.

This clone has a count of ten or more. The V gene is TRBV4-2, the J gene TRBJ2-1; 11 bases are shared with TRBD2. Germline V gene sequence: CDR1 LGHNA, CDR2 YNFKEQ. This CDR3 comprises 16 residues. Unmatched junction bases numbered 9, after V lost 4 bases and J lost 7 bases. CDR3 region: CASSRRVGLAGNEQFF. CDR3 DNA: TGTGCCAGCAGCCGAAGGGTCGGACTAGCGGGTAATGAGCAGTTCTTC.

The V call is TRBV18, the J call TRBJ2-3, with D unresolved. This CDR3 has 15 amino acids. V gave up 4 bases and J gave up 0 bases, with 11 bases separating them. CDR1 and CDR2 from the germline V gene are KGHSH and LQKENI. CDR3 region: CASSRPERSTDTQYF. CDR3 coding DNA: TGTGCCAGCTCACGTCCCGAGAGGAGCACAGATACGCAGTATTTT.

The chain links TRBV7-3 to TRBJ2-5; 11 nucleotides line up with TRBD2. Near its end, the DNA agrees better with TRBJ2-7, so the J call may be wrong. The CDR3 is 16 residues long. Germline V gives CDR1 SGHTA, CDR2 FQGTGA. DNA for the CDR3: TGTGCCAGCAGCTTAAGGCAGACTAGCGGGAAGGACGAGCAGTACTTC. Encoded protein: CASSLRQTSGKDEQYF.

This chain links TRBV5-4 with TRBJ2-7; 9 bases map to TRBD1. J lost 7 bases, V lost 4 bases, and 12 bases had no gene match. Germline CDR1 reads SGHNT; CDR2 reads YYREEE (reference sequence). The CDR3 totals 15 residues. CDR3 in DNA: TGTGCCAGCAGCCGGGGACAGGGAGTGGAGGAAGAGCAGTACTTC. This gives the protein CASSRGQGVEEEQYF.

This clone was observed a single time. V and J are TRBV9 and TRBJ2-7; D not resolved. With 0 bases removed from V and 0 bases from J, the gap between germline ends came to 10 bases. The CDR3 is 15 residues long. Germline V gene lookup returns CDR1 SGDLS and CDR2 YYNGEE. The CDR3 loop reads CASSVGQAYSYEQYF. The CDR3 nucleotides are TGTGCCAGCAGCGTAGGGCAGGCGTACTCCTACGAGCAGTACTTC.

The rearrangement uses TRBV5-4 and TRBJ1-4; the D gene is possibly TRBD1 (6 bases). CDR3 length: 15 amino acids. The germline V gene has CDR1 SGHNT and CDR2 YYREEE (reference sequence). V was cut by 1 base and J by 4 bases, with 11 bases left in between. For the CDR3, the DNA is TGTGCCAGCAGCTTGATGCAGGGGATTAATGAAAAACTGTTTTTT. Translated, it gives CASSLMQGINEKLFF.

The chain has TRBV5-4 and TRBJ2-1, with 9 positions matching TRBD1. CDR3 length: 15 amino acids. Germline loops: CDR1 SGHNT, CDR2 YYREEE (reference sequence). Trimming cost V 4 bases and J 1 base; bases outside gene matches: 3. This chain's CDR3 is CASSPDRGSYNEQFF. The CDR3 coding sequence is TGTGCCAGCAGCCCCGACAGGGGGTCCTACAATGAGCAGTTCTTC. The whole variable domain, remainder taken from reference TRBV5-4 and TRBJ2-1, is ETGVTQSPTHLIKTRGQQVTLRCSSQSGHNTVSWYQQALGQGPQFIFQYYREEENGRGNFPPRFSGLQFPNYSSELNVNALELDDSALYLCASSPDRGSYNEQFFGPGTRLTVL.

The rearrangement joins TRBV2 to TRBJ1-5; no clear D. The V and J ends lost 8 bases and 2 bases respectively, with 7 bases between them. Germline CDR1 and CDR2: SNHLY and FYNNEI. The CDR3 has 12 amino acids. CDR3 sequence reads: CASDPGNQPQHF. The CDR3 region has the DNA TGTGCCAGCGATCCGGGCAATCAGCCCCAGCATTTT.

This chain links TRBV19 with TRBJ2-2; TRBD1 agrees at 11 bases. The V gene's germline CDR1 is LNHDA and CDR2 SQIVND (reference sequence). The junction had 5 bases not matched to a gene; V was cut back by 6 bases and J by 5 bases. The CDR3 runs to 15 residues. CDR3 amino acids: CASRDRGRGTGELFF. The CDR3, as DNA: TGTGCCAGTAGGGACAGGGGGCGCGGGACCGGGGAGCTGTTTTTT.

This clone was recorded only once. V and J are TRBV11-2 and TRBJ1-2; perhaps TRBD1 as D (5 bases). The CDR3 spans 14 residues. Looked up from germline, CDR1 is SGHAT and CDR2 is FQNNGV. The V gene lost 1 base and the J gene lost 2 bases, with 8 bases spanning the gap. The CDR3 region is CASSLGGANYGYTF. Here the CDR3 DNA reads TGTGCCAGCAGCTTAGGGGGCGCCAACTATGGCTACACCTTC.

In the case of this clone: At one end, the junction sequence differs from germline, possibly due to a read error. The rearrangement uses TRBV7-7 and TRBJ2-5; D is perhaps TRBD1 (6 bases). This CDR3 has 13 amino acids. CDR1 and CDR2 from the germline V gene are SSHAT and FNYEAQ (reference sequence). CDR3 coding DNA: TGTGCTAGCAGCTTAGCAGGGGACGAGACCCAGTACTTC. Amino acids: CASSLAGDETQYF.

V usage is TRBV27 and J usage is TRBJ2-1, with a weak D call TRBD2 (6 bases). V was trimmed by 3 bases and J by 4 bases, leaving 7 bases between them. The CDR3 runs to 13 residues. Germline values: CDR1 MNHEY, CDR2 SMNVEV (reference sequence). CDR3 DNA: TGTGCCAGCAGTTTTAGCGGATACAATGAGCAGTTCTTC. This encodes CASSFSGYNEQFF.

The chain combines TRBV7-8 with TRBJ2-5, with D possibly being TRBD2 (5 bases). Between the trimmed V and J ends, which lost 1 base and 4 bases, there was a span of 10 bases. CDR1 and CDR2 from the germline V gene are SGHVS and FQNEAQ. This CDR3 comprises 14 residues. The CDR3 sequence is CASSLGGSLETQYF. CDR3 sequence (DNA): TGTGCCAGCAGCTTAGGAGGGTCATTAGAGACCCAGTACTTC. Filled out from reference TRBV7-8 and TRBJ2-5, the complete variable domain reads GAGVSQSPRYKVAKRGQDVALRCDPISGHVSLFWYQQALGQGPEFLTYFQNEAQLDKSGLPSDRFFAERPEGSVSTLKIQRTQQEDSAVYLCASSLGGSLETQYFGPGTRLLVL.

This clone came up many times. In DNA, the CDR3 is TGTGCCAGTAGTACCCCGGGACTAGCTAACGAGCAGTACTTC. It specifies CASSTPGLANEQYF. The V and J genes are TRBV19 and TRBJ2-7; TRBD2 matches 9 bases. Germline V gene sequence: CDR1 LNHDA, CDR2 SQIVND (reference sequence). The CDR3 extends over 14 amino acids. J lost 5 bases, V lost 4 bases, and 6 bases had no gene match.

The chain joins TRBV28 to TRBJ2-5; a weak D match, TRBD1 (6 bases). Looked up from germline, CDR1 is MDHEN and CDR2 is SYDVKM. The CDR3 totals 15 residues. The V gene lost 7 bases and the J gene lost 0 bases, with 15 bases spanning the gap. The CDR3: CASNTNRVNQETQYF. CDR3 DNA: TGTGCCAGCAACACGAACAGGGTTAACCAAGAGACCCAGTACTTC.

The chain couples TRBV14 to TRBJ2-3; 13 bases align to TRBD2. With V trimmed by 4 bases and J by 3 bases, 1 base remained unmatched. This CDR3 comprises 15 residues. Germline loops: CDR1 SGHDN, CDR2 FVKESK. CDR3 amino acids: CASSLGLAGTDTQYF. The DNA of the CDR3 is TGTGCCAGCAGCCTGGGACTAGCGGGAACAGATACGCAGTATTTT. Together with reference TRBV14 and TRBJ2-3, the CDR3 gives the full variable domain: EAGVTQFPSHSVIEKGQTVTLRCDPISGHDNLYWYRRVMGKEIKFLLHFVKESKQDESGMPNNRFLAERTGGTYSTLKVQPAELEDSGVYFCASSLGLAGTDTQYFGPGTRLTVL.

There are a few counts of this clone. The rearrangement uses TRBV5-8 and TRBJ1-1; maybe TRBD1 (6 bases). This CDR3 comprises 18 residues. CDR1 SGHTS and CDR2 YDEGEE come from the germline V gene. Trimming stripped 0 bases from V and 5 bases from J, with 23 bases between. In DNA, the CDR3 is TGTGCCAGCAGCTTGGCCGGGTGGGGGCGTGCGGTAAAGACTGAAGCTTTCTTT. The encoded protein is CASSLAGWGRAVKTEAFF. The complete variable domain, with remaining parts taken from reference TRBV5-8 and TRBJ1-1, reads EAGVTQSPTHLIKTRGQQATLRCSPISGHTSVYWYQQALGLGLQFLLWYDEGEERNRGNFPPRFSGRQFPNYSSELNVNALELEDSALYLCASSLAGWGRAVKTEAFFGQGTRLTVV.

The chain joins TRBV7-8 to TRBJ1-1; D is uncertain. V gave up 1 base and J gave up 1 base, with 4 bases separating them. Germline V gene lookup returns CDR1 SGHVS and CDR2 FQNEAQ. CDR3 length: 13 amino acids. The CDR3 sequence: CASSLVRNTEAFF. DNA of the CDR3: TGTGCCAGCAGCTTAGTACGGAACACTGAAGCTTTCTTT.

This clone turned up a few times. The V and J genes are TRBV19 and TRBJ2-7; D perhaps matches TRBD2 (5 bases). This CDR3 spans 12 amino acids. Germline-derived CDR1 and CDR2 are LNHDA and SQIVND (reference sequence). Trimming removed 3 bases from V and 2 bases from J, with 5 bases in between. CDR3 nucleotides: TGTGCCAGTAGTATCGGGACCTACGAGCAGTACTTC. Amino acid sequence: CASSIGTYEQYF.

This rearrangement joins TRBV11-3 to TRBJ2-3; 10 positions agree with TRBD1. From germline, CDR1 is SGHNT and CDR2 YENEEA. Trimming at V came to 1 base and at J to 5 bases, leaving 0 bases not matched to a gene. The CDR3 is 14 residues long. The CDR3 DNA reads as TGTGCCAGCAGCTTAGGGACAGGGGGAGATACGCAGTATTTT. Amino acids: CASSLGTGGDTQYF.

This CDR3 is CAWGSGRAYNEQFF. The DNA of the CDR3 is TGTGCCTGGGGGAGCGGGAGGGCCTACAATGAGCAGTTCTTC. The chain has TRBV30 and TRBJ2-1; 10 bases map to TRBD2. The CDR3 extends over 14 amino acids. Looked up from germline, CDR1 is GTSNPN and CDR2 is SVGIG (reference sequence). With 5 bases clipped from V and 2 bases from J, the junction kept 3 bases outside the gene matches.

The gene calls are TRBV27 and TRBJ2-3, with 10 bases matching TRBD1. Germline-derived CDR1 and CDR2 are MNHEY and SMNVEV (reference sequence). J was trimmed by 7 bases and V by 6 bases; bases with no gene match: 10. The CDR3 runs to 15 residues. The CDR3 spells CASSSGGQGRNTQYF. Written as DNA, the CDR3 is TGTGCCAGCAGCTCAGGGGGACAGGGGCGAAATACGCAGTATTTT.

V gene TRBV6-5 combines with J gene TRBJ2-7, with a weak D call TRBD2 (6 bases). With 2 bases removed from V and 0 bases from J, the gap between germline ends came to 11 bases. This CDR3 is 15 amino acids long. CDR1 is MNHEY, CDR2 SVGAGI, per germline. The CDR3 coding sequence is TGTGCCAGCAGTTACGAGGCGGGGAGCTCCTACGAGCAGTACTTC. Its translation is CASSYEAGSSYEQYF.

On this clone: One junction end disagrees with the germline gene, perhaps due to a read error. V usage is TRBV6-6 and J usage is TRBJ2-7; no definite D call. Germline CDR1 reads MNHNY; CDR2 reads SVGAGI (reference sequence). The CDR3 has 12 residues. In DNA, the CDR3 is TGTGCCAGCAGTTACAGGACCTATGAGCAGTACTTC. This codes for CASSYRTYEQYF.

The chain carries TRBV2 and TRBJ2-7, with no clear D. This CDR3 region has 14 residues. V was clipped by 5 bases and J by 1 base, with 12 bases between them. Per germline, CDR1 SNHLY and CDR2 FYNNEI. The CDR3 DNA reads as TGTGCCAGCAGTTTACGACAAGGATCCTACGAGCAGTACTTC. This translates into CASSLRQGSYEQYF.

The J gene is TRBJ2-7, the V gene TRBV11-2, with D tentatively TRBD1 or TRBD2 (5 bases each). The CDR3 consists of 14 residues. Trimming stripped 5 bases from V and 3 bases from J, with 14 bases between. The germline CDR1 and CDR2 sequences are SGHAT and FQNNGV. CDR3 region: CASSPIGTHYEQYF. The CDR3 DNA sequence: TGTGCCAGCAGCCCAATTGGGACCCACTACGAGCAGTACTTC.